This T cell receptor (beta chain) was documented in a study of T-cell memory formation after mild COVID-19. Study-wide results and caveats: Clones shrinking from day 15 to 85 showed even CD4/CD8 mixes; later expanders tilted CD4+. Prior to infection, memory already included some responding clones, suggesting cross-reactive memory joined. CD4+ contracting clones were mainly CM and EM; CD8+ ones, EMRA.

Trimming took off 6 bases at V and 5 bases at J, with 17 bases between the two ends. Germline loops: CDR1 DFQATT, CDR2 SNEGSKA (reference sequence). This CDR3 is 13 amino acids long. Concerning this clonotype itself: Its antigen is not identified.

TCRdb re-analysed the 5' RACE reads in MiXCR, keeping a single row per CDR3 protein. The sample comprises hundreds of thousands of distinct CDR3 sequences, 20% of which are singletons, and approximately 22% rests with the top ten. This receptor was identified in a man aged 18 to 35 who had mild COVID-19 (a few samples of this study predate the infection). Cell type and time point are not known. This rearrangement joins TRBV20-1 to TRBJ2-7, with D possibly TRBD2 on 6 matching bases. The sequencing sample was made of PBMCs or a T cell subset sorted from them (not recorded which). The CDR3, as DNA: TGCAGTGCCCCTAGGAGGGCTCGGGACGAGCAGTACTTC. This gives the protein CSAPRRARDEQYF.